Listed here are 19 T cell receptor beta chains from one sample, sequenced in a study of T cell responses to AZD1222 COVID-19 vaccine. This table comes from immunoSEQ multiplex PCR, and its TCRdb copy is limited to in-frame clones, with some not included. The sample carries around 80,000 clones, about 92% recorded once. The source was peripheral blood, collected 28 days after the second AZD1222 dose. The receptors here all came from an adult who received the AZD1222 COVID-19 vaccine.

The chain is built from TRBV27 and TRBJ1-2; 7 nucleotides agree with TRBD1. This CDR3 has 16 amino acids. After removal of 5 bases from V and 0 bases from J, the junction contained 9 bases not matched to a gene. Germline V gene sequence: CDR1 MNHEY, CDR2 SMNVEV (reference sequence). CDR3 bases: TGTGCCAGCAGTCCCCGACAGGGACCTGCTAACTATGGCTACACCTTC. As protein: CASSPRQGPANYGYTF.

V is TRBV5-4 and J is TRBJ2-7; TRBD1 agrees at 7 bases. The V gene's germline CDR1 is SGHNT and CDR2 YYREEE (reference sequence). V shed 4 bases and J 7 bases; nucleotides not matched to a gene: 11. The CDR3 spans 14 residues. This CDR3 is CASSKSGTEGEQYF. The CDR3 coding sequence is TGTGCCAGCAGCAAAAGTGGGACAGAGGGTGAGCAGTACTTC.

This clone came up once. The gene calls are TRBV28 and TRBJ2-3, with 12 bases matching TRBD2. V was pared by 6 bases and J by 5 bases, with 21 bases of the junction left unmatched. There are 20 residues in the CDR3. The germline V gene encodes CDR1 MDHEN and CDR2 SYDVKM. The CDR3 sequence is CASSPASGRGPSIFGDTQYF. DNA for the CDR3: TGTGCCAGCAGCCCGGCTAGCGGGAGGGGCCCTAGTATATTTGGAGATACGCAGTATTTT. The whole variable domain, filled in from reference TRBV28 and TRBJ2-3, reads DVKVTQSSRYLVKRTGEKVFLECVQDMDHENMFWYRQDPGLGLRLIYFSYDVKMKEKGDIPEGYSVSREKKERFSLILESASTNQTSMYLCASSPASGRGPSIFGDTQYFGPGTRLTVL.

This chain connects TRBV9 to TRBJ2-5; tentative D call: TRBD2 (6 bases). The CDR3 spans 14 residues. V was clipped by 4 bases and J by 5 bases, with 15 bases between them. Per germline, CDR1 SGDLS and CDR2 YYNGEE. CDR3 sequence (DNA): TGTGCCAGCAGCCTAGCGACGGGAGAGGAGACCCAGTACTTC. Its translation: CASSLATGEETQYF.

There are many counts of this clone. The CDR3 loop is CSVGRNTGELFF. The CDR3 nucleotides are TGCAGCGTCGGGAGGAACACCGGGGAGCTGTTTTTT. The chain has TRBV29-1 and TRBJ2-2; TRBD2 might be the D (6 bases). The CDR3 extends over 12 amino acids. V gave up 6 bases and J gave up 1 base, with 6 bases separating them. The germline V gene encodes CDR1 SQVTM and CDR2 ANQGSEA.

Here the CDR3 DNA reads TGTGCCAGCAGCCCTTCCCGAAACACCATATATTTT. Translating it yields CASSPSRNTIYF. The chain links TRBV14 to TRBJ1-3; D is undetermined. This CDR3 region has 12 residues. The V gene's germline CDR1 is SGHDN and CDR2 FVKESK. The V end lost 4 bases, the J end lost 5 bases, and 6 bases lay between the germline ends.

The chain carries TRBV3-1 (or the pseudogene TRBV3-2) and TRBJ1-2, with 10 bases lining up with TRBD1. Germline CDR1 reads LGHDT; CDR2 reads YNNKEL (reference sequence). This CDR3 comprises 14 residues. After removal of 1 base from V and 8 bases from J, the junction contained 4 bases not matched to a gene. This chain's CDR3 is CASSQATGGRGYTF. DNA for the CDR3: TGTGCCAGCAGCCAAGCGACAGGGGGCAGAGGCTACACCTTC.

The J gene is TRBJ1-6, the V gene TRBV30; TRBD1 might be the D (5 bases). The CDR3 runs 12 residues. The ends were cut back, 1 base at V and 7 bases at J, with 5 bases in the middle. The germline CDR1 and CDR2 sequences are GTSNPN and SVGIG (reference sequence). In DNA form, the CDR3 reads TGTGCCTGGAGTGCAGGGAATTCACCCCTCCACTTT. It translates to CAWSAGNSPLHF.

This clone has only a few counts. This chain's CDR3 is CASSGSGLGNQPQHF. CDR3 DNA: TGTGCCAGTAGCGGCAGTGGTCTTGGCAATCAGCCCCAGCATTTT. The chain couples TRBV19 to TRBJ1-5; D unresolved. V gave up 6 bases and J gave up 2 bases, with 14 bases separating them. Per the germline V gene, CDR1 is LNHDA and CDR2 is SQIVND (reference sequence). The CDR3 is 15 residues long.

This clone showed up just once. J is TRBJ2-7 and V is TRBV18, with D unclear. This CDR3 is built from 11 residues. The V end was cut by 6 bases, the J end by 0 bases, with 3 bases between. Germline V gene lookup returns CDR1 KGHSH and CDR2 LQKENI. The CDR3 nucleotides are TGTGCCAGCTCGGTCTCCTACGAGCAGTACTTC. As protein: CASSVSYEQYF.

The chain has TRBV19 and TRBJ1-3, with D hard to call. Trimming removed 3 bases at V and 4 bases at J, with 13 bases between. This CDR3 has 15 residues. The germline CDR1 and CDR2 sequences are LNHDA and SQIVND (reference sequence). CDR3 in amino acids: CASSMVHNEGNTIYF. Written as DNA, the CDR3 is TGTGCCAGTAGTATGGTACATAACGAGGGAAACACCATATATTTT.

CDR3 amino acids: CASSTGGNEQFF. The DNA for the CDR3 is TGTGCCAGTTCGACAGGGGGCAATGAGCAGTTCTTC. The chain is built from TRBV19 and TRBJ2-1; 9 bases fit TRBD1. Germline V lookup: CDR1 LNHDA, CDR2 SQIVND (reference sequence). The ends lost 8 bases at V and 6 bases at J; junction bases unmatched: 2. The CDR3 spans 12 residues.

The CDR3 spells CASSGGRGLLYEQYF. CDR3 DNA sequence: TGTGCCAGCAGTGGCGGCAGGGGTCTTCTCTACGAGCAGTACTTC. The chain is built from TRBV2 and TRBJ2-7; D might be TRBD1 (6 bases). Germline V gene data show CDR1 as SNHLY and CDR2 as FYNNEI. The CDR3 consists of 15 residues. Deletions cut 4 bases from V and 3 bases from J, with 16 bases between. The full variable domain, completed using reference TRBV2 and TRBJ2-7, is EPEVTQTPSHQVTQMGQEVILRCVPISNHLYFYWYRQILGQKVEFLVSFYNNEISEKSEIFDDQFSVERPDGSNFTLKIRSTKLEDSAMYFCASSGGRGLLYEQYFGPGTRLTVT.

This chain links TRBV28 with TRBJ2-3; D remains unclear. V was cut by 5 bases and J by 7 bases, with 25 bases left in between. This CDR3 contains 17 residues. CDR1 and CDR2 from the germline V gene are MDHEN and SYDVKM. The CDR3 bases are TGTGCCAGCAGTCCCTACTCAACCGAGGCTCATGTGCATACGCAGTATTTT. Translated, it gives CASSPYSTEAHVHTQYF.

This sequence joins TRBV7-2 and TRBJ1-4; possibly TRBD1 for D (6 bases). Between the trimmed V and J ends, which lost 5 bases and 4 bases, there was a span of 14 bases. Germline lookup yields CDR1 SGHTA and CDR2 FQGNSA. CDR3 length: 15 residues. CDR3 sequence: CASSLLQGFNEKLFF. The CDR3 coding sequence is TGTGCCAGCAGCCTCCTACAGGGTTTTAATGAAAAACTGTTTTTT.

The V call is TRBV7-2, the J call TRBJ1-3; the match to TRBD1 covers 8 bases. V was pared by 5 bases and J by 11 bases, with 14 bases of the junction left unmatched. The CDR3 runs to 15 residues. The V gene's germline CDR1 is SGHTA and CDR2 FQGNSA. As DNA, the CDR3 is TGTGCCAGCAGCACCAGACAGGGGACCACCGGCCCCATATATTTT. Translation gives CASSTRQGTTGPIYF.

This chain links TRBV5-1 with TRBJ2-2; D gene uncertain. Germline lookup yields CDR1 SGHRS and CDR2 YFSETQ. Trimming removed 0 bases from V and 4 bases from J, with 4 bases in between. The CDR3 has 13 amino acids. CDR3 sequence reads: CASSLGITGELFF. The CDR3 nucleotides are TGCGCCAGCAGCTTGGGGATCACCGGGGAGCTGTTTTTT.

V is TRBV18 and J is TRBJ1-1; D is perhaps TRBD1 (5 bases). V was shortened by 4 bases and J by 1 base, with 7 bases between the two germline ends. CDR3 length: 13 amino acids. The germline V gene encodes CDR1 KGHSH and CDR2 LQKENI. The CDR3 coding sequence is TGTGCCAGCTCACAGACAGCGAACACTGAAGCTTTCTTT. Amino acid sequence: CASSQTANTEAFF. The full variable domain, in which reference TRBV18 and TRBJ1-1 provide the parts outside the CDR3, is NAGVMQNPRHLVRRRGQEARLRCSPMKGHSHVYWYRQLPEEGLKFMVYLQKENIIDESGMPKERFSAEFPKEGPSILRIQQVVRGDSAAYFCASSQTANTEAFFGQGTRLTVV.

This sequence joins TRBV19 and TRBJ2-1, with TRBD2 identical over 7 bases. Germline V CDR1 and CDR2: LNHDA, SQIVND (reference sequence). With 3 bases clipped from V and 7 bases from J, the junction kept 6 bases outside the gene matches. The CDR3 contains 14 residues. Written as DNA, the CDR3 is TGTGCCAGTAGTATCTGGTGGGAGGGTAATGAGCAGTTCTTC. It encodes CASSIWWEGNEQFF.